This T cell receptor (beta chain) was retrieved from a study of cytomegalovirus exposure and HLA in healthy donors. Regarding this clone: Its antigen is unidentified.

V lost 6 bases and J 10 bases, leaving 16 bases between the germline ends. This CDR3 is 13 amino acids long. Per germline, CDR1 MNHEY and CDR2 SMNVEV (reference sequence). Study results and limitations: A later analysis found first-cohort TCR clusters tended to co-occur in the 120 validation repertoires. Confirmation was obtained in vitro that a few CMV-associated chains are specific for CMV antigens. Listed as cytomegalovirus-associated were 164 TCR beta chains.

The table came from immunoSEQ multiplex PCR; TCRdb's copy has only in-frame clones and leaves some out. The profile shows some 190,000 clones, around nine tenths of them singletons. The chain is built from TRBV27 and TRBJ2-1; TRBD2 might be the D (6 bases). The source of this sequence is a man aged 25 to 40 in good health and CMV-seropositive. Sequencing input: PBMCs. The CDR3 coding sequence is TGTGCCAGCAGGCCGGGACTCGCAGAGGAGCAGTTCTTC. Residues: CASRPGLAEEQFF.